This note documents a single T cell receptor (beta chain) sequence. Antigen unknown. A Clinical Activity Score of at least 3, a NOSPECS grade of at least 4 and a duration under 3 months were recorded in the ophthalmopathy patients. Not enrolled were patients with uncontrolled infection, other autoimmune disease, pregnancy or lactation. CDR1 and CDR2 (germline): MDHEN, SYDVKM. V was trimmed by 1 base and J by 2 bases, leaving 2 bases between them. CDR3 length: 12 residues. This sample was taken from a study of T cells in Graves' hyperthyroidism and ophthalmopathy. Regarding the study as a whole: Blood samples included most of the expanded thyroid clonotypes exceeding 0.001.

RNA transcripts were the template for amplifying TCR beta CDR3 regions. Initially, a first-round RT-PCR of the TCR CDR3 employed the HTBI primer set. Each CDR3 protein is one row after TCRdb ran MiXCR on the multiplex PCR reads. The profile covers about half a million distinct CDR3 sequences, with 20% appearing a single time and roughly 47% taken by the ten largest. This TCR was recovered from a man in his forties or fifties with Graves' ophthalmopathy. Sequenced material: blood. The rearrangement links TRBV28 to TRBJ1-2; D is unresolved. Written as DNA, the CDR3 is TGTGCCAGCAGTTTATACAACTATGGCTACACCTTC. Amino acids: CASSLYNYGYTF.